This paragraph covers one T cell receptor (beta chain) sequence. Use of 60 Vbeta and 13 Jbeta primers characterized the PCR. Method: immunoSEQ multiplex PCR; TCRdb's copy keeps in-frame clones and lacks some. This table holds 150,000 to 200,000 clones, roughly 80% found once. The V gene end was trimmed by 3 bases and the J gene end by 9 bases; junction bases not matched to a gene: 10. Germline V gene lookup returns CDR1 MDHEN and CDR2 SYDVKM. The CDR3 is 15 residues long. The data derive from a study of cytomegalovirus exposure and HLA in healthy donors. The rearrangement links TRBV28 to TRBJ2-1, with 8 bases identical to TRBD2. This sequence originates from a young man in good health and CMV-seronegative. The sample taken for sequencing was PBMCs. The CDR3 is CASSLGGTRGVEQFF. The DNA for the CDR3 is TGTGCCAGCAGTTTGGGGGGGACTAGAGGGGTTGAGCAGTTCTTC.